This is a list of T cell receptor beta chains from one sample in a study of T cells in Graves' hyperthyroidism and ophthalmopathy. TCRdb itself ran the multiplex PCR reads through MiXCR, one entry per CDR3 protein. The sample includes a few hundred thousand distinct CDR3 sequences, approximately 14% of them seen just once. Sequencing input: blood. These receptors all stem from a woman aged 18-29 years with Graves' hyperthyroidism. Both conserved end residues are part of each CDR3. D genes are given only for firm matches. Not every row has a clone size; where given, it reads once, few, many or a size class.

j_call d_call clone_size v_call cdr3_aa cdr3_nt
TRBJ1-6 . once TRBV6-2/TRBV6-3 CASSYQTEPYNSPLHF TGTGCCAGCAGTTACCAGACAGAGCCCTATAATTCACCCCTCCACTTT
TRBJ2-2 TRBD1 . TRBV19 CASRQHRGRTGELFF TGTGCCAGCAGACAACACAGGGGGCGCACCGGGGAGCTGTTTTTT
TRBJ1-2 TRBD1 few TRBV2 CASSHPGQGSYGYTF TGTGCCAGCAGCCACCCGGGACAGGGGTCCTATGGCTACACCTTC
TRBJ1-3 . few TRBV5-5 CASSLEGIAGNTIYF TGCGCCAGCAGTTTGGAAGGGATAGCGGGAAACACCATATATTTT
TRBJ2-3 . many TRBV5-1 CASRLDPPIGTDTQYF TGCGCCAGCAGACTGGACCCTCCTATTGGCACAGATACGCAGTATTTT
TRBJ2-7 TRBD1 many TRBV7-7 CASSRQGGYEQYF TGTGCTAGCAGCCGACAGGGCGGCTACGAGCAGTACTTC
TRBJ2-4 . few TRBV11-1 CASSLGGIQYF TGTGCCAGCAGCTTGGGGGGCATTCAGTACTTC
TRBJ2-7 . many TRBV28 CASSSPKGSASYEQYF TGTGCCAGCAGTTCCCCCAAGGGGAGTGCCTCCTACGAGCAGTACTTC
TRBJ2-5 . few TRBV3-1 CASSQGVGGTQYF TGTGCCAGCAGCCAAGGGGTGGGGGGGACCCAGTACTTC
TRBJ2-3 . many TRBV2 CASEKGNTDTQYF TGTGCCAGTGAAAAGGGGAACACAGATACGCAGTATTTT
TRBJ1-4 . many TRBV5-1 CASSLEGTPTTNEKLFF TGCGCCAGCAGCTTGGAGGGGACCCCGACAACTAATGAAAAACTGTTTTTT
TRBJ1-2 . . TRBV3-1 CASSQPRVEGYGYTF TGTGCCAGCAGCCAACCCAGGGTAGAGGGGTATGGCTACACCTTC
TRBJ1-3 . . TRBV5-4 CASSLAGVKGSSGNTIYF TGTGCCAGCAGCTTGGCCGGTGTCAAAGGGAGCTCTGGAAACACCATATATTTT
TRBJ2-7 TRBD2 . TRBV6-5 CASSYPSSGSFTCEQYF TGTGCCAGCAGTTACCCCTCTAGCGGGTCTTTCACCTGCGAGCAGTACTTC
TRBJ2-3 TRBD1 . TRBV2 CASSEPPTGVNADAQYF TGTGCCAGCAGTGAGCCCCCGACAGGGGTGAACGCAGATGCGCAGTATTTT
TRBJ1-3 . many TRBV28 CASTTTVGNTIYF TGTGCCAGCACAACCACGGTGGGAAACACCATATATTTT
TRBJ2-3 TRBD1 many TRBV10-3 CAISSGQAITDTQYF TGTGCCATCAGTTCGGGACAGGCTATCACAGATACGCAGTATTTT
TRBJ2-5 TRBD2 many TRBV5-1 CASRTGLAGVGETQYF TGCGCCAGCAGGACCGGACTAGCGGGAGTTGGAGAGACCCAGTACTTC
TRBJ2-2 TRBD1 many TRBV6-1 CASSRDRGPGGELFF TGTGCCAGCAGTCGGGACAGGGGGCCAGGCGGGGAGCTGTTTTTT
TRBJ1-4 . many TRBV7-2 CASSLEHRPNEKLFF TGTGCCAGCAGCTTAGAGCACAGACCTAATGAAAAACTGTTTTTT
TRBJ2-3 TRBD2 many TRBV11-2 CASSLGTNTDTQYF TGTGCCAGCAGCTTGGGGACTAACACAGATACGCAGTATTTT
TRBJ2-7 TRBD2 . TRBV6-1 CASSPGLAVTYEQYF TGTGCCAGCTCCCCGGGACTAGCGGTTACCTACGAGCAGTACTTC
TRBJ2-7 TRBD1 many TRBV6-2/TRBV6-3 CASSYTGTGLYEQYF TGTGCCAGCAGTTATACCGGGACAGGACTCTACGAGCAGTACTTC
TRBJ2-1 TRBD2 many TRBV7-9 CASRRTSGRALNEQFF TGTGCCAGCAGACGGACTAGCGGGAGGGCCTTAAATGAGCAGTTCTTC
TRBJ2-3 . few TRBV5-1 CASSLGDAFTDTQYF TGCGCCAGCAGCTTGGGGGACGCCTTCACAGATACGCAGTATTTT
TRBJ2-5 . many TRBV3-1 CASSQDWGGGGAQYF TGTGCCAGCAGCCAAGATTGGGGTGGAGGGGGGGCCCAGTACTTC
TRBJ1-2 . many TRBV20-1 CSARTAYGYTF TGCAGTGCTAGGACGGCGTATGGCTACACCTTC
TRBJ1-2 . many TRBV14 CASSRNPYSYTF TGTGCCAGCAGCAGAAATCCGTACAGCTACACCTTC
TRBJ1-5 . few TRBV6-1 CASSTTRVQPQHF TGTGCCAGCAGTACGACAAGAGTTCAGCCCCAGCATTTT
TRBJ2-1 TRBD1 many TRBV6-5 CASSTGGSSYNEQFF TGTGCCAGCAGCACAGGGGGGAGCTCCTACAATGAGCAGTTCTTC
TRBJ1-1 . . TRBV12-3/TRBV12-4 CASRPRRTGPSHPYMNTEAFF TGTGCCAGCAGACCAAGACGGACCGGACCGTCCCATCCATATATGAACACTGAAGCTTTCTTT
TRBJ2-5 TRBD2 many TRBV20-1 CSAPSGGSQETQYF TGCAGTGCTCCTAGCGGGGGCTCTCAAGAGACCCAGTACTTC
TRBJ1-1 TRBD1 many TRBV6-5 CASSSTGVNTEAFF TGTGCCAGCAGTTCAACAGGGGTGAACACTGAAGCTTTCTTT
TRBJ2-1 TRBD2 many TRBV5-6 CASSPLGGSNEQFF TGTGCCAGCAGCCCCCTGGGGGGGAGTAATGAGCAGTTCTTC
TRBJ2-7 . many TRBV18 CASSQRADGSYEQYF TGTGCCAGCTCACAAAGGGCGGACGGCTCCTACGAGCAGTACTTC
TRBJ1-2 . many TRBV20-1 CSASTGTNYGYTF TGCAGTGCTAGCACGGGTACTAACTATGGCTACACCTTC
TRBJ2-1 . many TRBV7-9 CASSAAGAYNEQFF TGTGCCAGCTCGGCGGCGGGGGCTTACAATGAGCAGTTCTTC
TRBJ2-7 TRBD2 . TRBV12-3/TRBV12-4 CASSFYSPGLAGMREQYF TGTGCCAGCAGTTTCTATTCCCCGGGACTAGCGGGAATGCGCGAGCAGTACTTC
TRBJ1-3 . . TRBV28 CASSDQFSTIYF TGTGCCAGCTCCGATCAGTTTTCCACCATATATTTT
TRBJ2-7 TRBD1 many TRBV20-1 CSVPGQGFYEQYF TGCAGTGTTCCGGGACAGGGTTTCTACGAGCAGTACTTC
TRBJ1-1 . . TRBV5-1 CASSLVAGQRTEAFF TGCGCCAGCAGCTTGGTTGCAGGTCAGAGAACTGAAGCTTTCTTT
TRBJ2-5 . . TRBV24-1 CATSDERTYQETQYF TGTGCCACCAGTGATGAACGGACGTACCAAGAGACCCAGTACTTC
TRBJ2-7 . many TRBV7-3 CASRSSTGIYEQYF TGTGCCAGCAGGTCGAGTACAGGGATTTACGAGCAGTACTTC
TRBJ2-1 . . TRBV10-3 CAIKRGLGGGGVESSYNEQFF TGTGCCATCAAAAGGGGGCTCGGGGGAGGGGGAGTTGAGAGCTCCTACAATGAGCAGTTCTTC
TRBJ2-4 . . TRBV11-2 CASSPPDSKNIQYF TGTGCCAGCAGCCCACCGGACAGTAAAAACATTCAGTACTTC
TRBJ2-3 . . TRBV7-8 CASSSLTRDTQYF TGTGCCAGCAGCTCCCTGACTAGAGATACGCAGTATTTT
TRBJ2-2 . few TRBV30 CAWNRDNTGELFF TGTGCCTGGAACAGGGATAACACCGGGGAGCTGTTTTTT